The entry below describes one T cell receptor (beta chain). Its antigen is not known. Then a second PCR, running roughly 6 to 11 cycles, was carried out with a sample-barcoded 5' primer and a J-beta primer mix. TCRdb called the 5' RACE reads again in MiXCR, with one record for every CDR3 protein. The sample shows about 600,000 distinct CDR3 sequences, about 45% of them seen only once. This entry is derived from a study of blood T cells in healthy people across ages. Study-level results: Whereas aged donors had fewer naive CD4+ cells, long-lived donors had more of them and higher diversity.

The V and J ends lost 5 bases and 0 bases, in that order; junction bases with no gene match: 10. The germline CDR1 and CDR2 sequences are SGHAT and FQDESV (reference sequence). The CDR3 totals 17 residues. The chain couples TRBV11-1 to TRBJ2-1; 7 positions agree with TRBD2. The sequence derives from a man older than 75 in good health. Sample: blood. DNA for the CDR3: TGTGCCAGCAGCCCTGGACTAGTTGGGGGCTCCTACAATGAGCAGTTCTTC. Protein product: CASSPGLVGGSYNEQFF.